Listed here is a single T cell receptor (beta chain). Its antigen is unknown. This sample is drawn from a study of cytomegalovirus exposure and HLA in healthy donors. Study-wide background: Caucasian-associated ancestry cluster membership applied to approximately 84% of around 400 genotyped donors. General observations from the study: Researchers reported in a later analysis that a missense DCLRE1C variant was tied to TCR beta V- and J-gene trimming. Researchers reported in a later analysis that common viral pathogens appeared linked to several top clusters. Later work found that TCR association rates differed between HLA loci; DRB1 had the most and HLA-C the fewest.

The PCR made use of 60 Vbeta and 13 Jbeta primers. The method was immunoSEQ multiplex PCR; TCRdb's version includes in-frame clones alone and lacks a portion of them. The sample lists 150,000 to 200,000 clones, about 79% occurring once. The clonotype originates from a boy younger than 10 in good health and CMV-seronegative. Material for sequencing was PBMCs.

The CDR3 protein is CASSLGQSQYF. DNA for the CDR3: TGTGCCAGCAGCTTAGGGCAGTCCCAGTACTTC. The V and J genes are TRBV7-9 and TRBJ2-5; D unclear. Trimming pared 1 base from V and 9 bases from J, leaving 6 bases between. CDR1 SEHNR and CDR2 FQNEAQ come from the germline V gene (reference sequence). This CDR3 region has 11 residues.